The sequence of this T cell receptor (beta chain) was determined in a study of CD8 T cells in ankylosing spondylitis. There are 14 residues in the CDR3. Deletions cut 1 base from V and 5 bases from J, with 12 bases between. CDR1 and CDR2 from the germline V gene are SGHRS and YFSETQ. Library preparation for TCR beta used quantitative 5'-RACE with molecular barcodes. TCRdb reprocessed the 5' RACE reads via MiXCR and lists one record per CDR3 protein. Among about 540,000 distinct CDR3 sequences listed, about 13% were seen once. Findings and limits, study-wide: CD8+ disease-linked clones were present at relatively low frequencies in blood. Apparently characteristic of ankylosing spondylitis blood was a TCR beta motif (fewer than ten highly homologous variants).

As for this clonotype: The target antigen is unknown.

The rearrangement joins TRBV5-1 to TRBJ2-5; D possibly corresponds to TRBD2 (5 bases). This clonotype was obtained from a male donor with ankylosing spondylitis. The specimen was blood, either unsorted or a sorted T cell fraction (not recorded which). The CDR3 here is CASSLIGRGETQYF. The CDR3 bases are TGCGCCAGCAGCTTGATTGGCAGAGGGGAGACCCAGTACTTC.